These T cell receptor beta chains were read from a single sample in a study of vaccination and CD4 T cells after COVID-19. These receptors' antigens are unknown. Each CDR3 protein is one row after TCRdb ran MiXCR on the PCR reads. The sample lists over 10,000 distinct CDR3 sequences; 45% were seen once. The material was cultured CD4+ T cells from blood, obtained after SARS-CoV-2 vaccination. The receptors stem from a human donor with COVID-19. The CDR3 runs from the conserved cysteine through the conserved F or W. Fields, in order: V gene, CDR3 length, J gene, D gene, clone size, CDR3 protein, CDR3 DNA. D genes are given only for firm matches. Expanded clones get a size class; other rows say once, few or many, or leave the size out.

>TRBV6-1|13|TRBJ2-2|.|few
CASSNPGTGELFF
TGTGCCAGCAGTAACCCCGGAACCGGGGAGCTGTTTTTT
>TRBV7-2|17|TRBJ1-2|TRBD1|few
CASSQSSGTGFSFGYTF
TGTGCCAGCAGCCAAAGCTCCGGGACAGGGTTTTCTTTTGGCTACACCTTC
>TRBV4-2|18|TRBJ2-3|TRBD2|.
CASSQASPGGGRTDTQYF
TGTGCCAGCAGCCAAGCCTCCCCGGGCGGGGGGAGGACAGATACGCAGTATTTT
>TRBV6-1|13|TRBJ2-1|.|.
CASGGPSQNEQFF
TGTGCCAGCGGGGGACCATCTCAGAATGAGCAGTTCTTC
>TRBV4-2|14|TRBJ2-5|.|.
CASSPRIFVKTQYF
TGTGCCAGCAGCCCACGGATTTTCGTAAAGACCCAGTACTTC
>TRBV7-2|14|TRBJ1-2|.|few
CASSLVGGESGYTF
TGTGCCAGCAGCTTGGTTGGGGGGGAAAGTGGCTACACCTTC
>TRBV7-9|14|TRBJ1-1|.|few
CASSPRQVNTEAFF
TGTGCCAGCAGCCCGAGGCAGGTGAACACTGAAGCTTTCTTT
>TRBV7-9|14|TRBJ1-6|.|.
CASSLDISNSPLHF
TGTGCCAGCAGCTTGGACATTTCAAATTCACCCCTCCACTTT
>TRBV11-1|13|TRBJ1-1|.|.
CASTQGTGTEAFF
TGTGCCAGCACCCAGGGGACGGGGACTGAAGCTTTCTTT
>TRBV30|12|TRBJ1-2|.|few
CAWRLGVGGYTF
TGTGCCTGGAGACTGGGGGTGGGTGGCTACACCTTC
>TRBV2|14|TRBJ2-5|.|.
CASRVGGRRETQYF
TGTGCCAGCAGGGTCGGGGGGCGTCGGGAGACCCAGTACTTC
>TRBV6-5|14|TRBJ2-5|TRBD2|.
CASSYAGGPETQYF
TGTGCCAGCAGTTACGCGGGGGGGCCGGAGACCCAGTACTTC
>TRBV4-1|16|TRBJ2-7|TRBD2|.
CASSQPSGGRSYEQYF
TGCGCCAGCAGCCAACCTAGCGGGGGCCGCTCCTACGAGCAGTACTTC
>TRBV6-1|11|TRBJ1-1|.|few
CASRHVTEAFF
TGTGCCAGCAGACACGTGACTGAAGCTTTCTTT
>TRBV7-9|15|TRBJ1-2|TRBD1|.
CASSLGGQANYGYTF
TGTGCCAGCAGCTTAGGGGGACAGGCTAACTATGGCTACACCTTC
>TRBV6-1|14|TRBJ2-5|.|few
CASIRDRFQETQYF
TGTGCCAGCATTAGGGACCGATTCCAAGAGACCCAGTACTTC
>TRBV4-1|18|TRBJ2-2|TRBD2|.
CASSQVGVGLAGTGELFF
TGCGCCAGCAGCCAAGTAGGGGTGGGACTAGCGGGCACCGGGGAGCTGTTTTTT
>TRBV6-1|13|TRBJ1-2|.|few
CASSTGGGGGYTF
TGTGCCAGCAGTACTGGCGGGGGAGGCGGCTACACCTTC
>TRBV27|15|TRBJ1-1|.|few
CASSLIPGAVTEAFF
TGTGCCAGCAGTTTAATCCCAGGGGCGGTCACTGAAGCTTTCTTT
>TRBV18|13|TRBJ1-6|TRBD1|few
CASRDRANSPLHF
TGTGCCAGCCGGGACAGGGCTAATTCACCCCTCCACTTT
>TRBV6-1|11|TRBJ2-7|.|.
CASQGLHEQYF
TGTGCCAGCCAGGGGCTCCACGAGCAGTACTTC
>TRBV20-1|15|TRBJ1-1|TRBD1|medium-sized
CSARRGTGVNTEAFF
TGCAGTGCTAGGAGAGGGACAGGGGTGAACACTGAAGCTTTCTTT
>TRBV30|12|TRBJ1-6|.|few
CAWAQGNSPLHF
TGTGCCTGGGCTCAGGGGAATTCACCCCTCCACTTT
>TRBV29-1|14|TRBJ1-1|TRBD1|few
CSVEEGTGFTEAFF
TGCAGCGTTGAAGAAGGGACAGGGTTTACTGAAGCTTTCTTT
>TRBV7-2|16|TRBJ1-6|TRBD1|few
CASSLGGQGYNSPLHF
TGTGCCAGCAGCTTAGGCGGACAGGGCTATAATTCACCCCTCCACTTT